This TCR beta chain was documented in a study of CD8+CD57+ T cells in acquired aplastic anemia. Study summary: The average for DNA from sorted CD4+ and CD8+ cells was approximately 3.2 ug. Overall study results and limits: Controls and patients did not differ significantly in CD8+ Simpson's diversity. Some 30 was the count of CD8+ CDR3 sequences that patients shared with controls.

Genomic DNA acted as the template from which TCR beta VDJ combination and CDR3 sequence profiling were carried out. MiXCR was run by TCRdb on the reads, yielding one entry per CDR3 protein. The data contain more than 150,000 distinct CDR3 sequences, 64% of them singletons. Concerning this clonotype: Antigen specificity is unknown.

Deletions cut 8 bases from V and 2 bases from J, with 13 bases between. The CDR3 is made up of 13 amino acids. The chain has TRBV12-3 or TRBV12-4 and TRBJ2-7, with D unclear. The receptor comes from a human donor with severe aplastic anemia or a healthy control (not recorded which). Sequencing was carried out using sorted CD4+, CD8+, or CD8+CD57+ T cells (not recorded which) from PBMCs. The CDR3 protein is CASRAGTTYEQYF. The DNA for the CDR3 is TGTGCCAGCCGCGCCGGCACCACCTACGAGCAGTACTTC.